The T cell receptor (beta chain) under discussion was sequenced for a study of T cells after yellow fever vaccination. Study information: When fractions had low cell numbers, they were prepared with SMART-Seq v4 Ultra Low Input. Broader study findings: Most primary-vaccination clones recurred post-booster (more than 95% CD4, more than 85% CD8). A faster peak, day 5 versus 15, was reached by the weaker secondary response.

Germline V gives CDR1 SGHRS, CDR2 YFSETQ. Trimming took 2 bases from V and 2 from J, leaving 8 bases between them. The CDR3 is 14 amino acids. For this clonotype: Its specificity is not known.

In making TCR cDNA, 5'RACE template switching added a universal primer site and UMIs to it. TCRdb independently ran MiXCR on the 5' RACE reads; one entry per CDR3 protein. The sample lists 300,000 to 400,000 distinct CDR3 sequences; around 10% were seen once. The chain recombines TRBV5-1 with TRBJ2-4, with no clear D. The receptor comes from a man between 18 and 35 years old who received the YFV17D yellow fever vaccine. Sample: CD4+ T cells sorted from PBMCs, taken 45 days after the yellow fever booster vaccination. CDR3 coding DNA: TGCGCCAGCAGCTTCCTGGGATCCAAAAACATTCAGTACTTC. Translating gives CASSFLGSKNIQYF. The full variable domain, in which reference TRBV5-1 and TRBJ2-4 provide the parts outside the CDR3, is KAGVTQTPRYLIKTRGQQVTLSCSPISGHRSVSWYQQTPGQGLQFLFEYFSETQRNKGNFPGRFSGRQFSNSRSEMNVSTLELGDSALYLCASSFLGSKNIQYFGAGTRLSVL.